Below, 25 T cell receptor beta chains from the same sample are listed, as sequenced in a study of neurological immune-mediated disorders. TCRdb reprocessed the 5' RACE reads with MiXCR, giving one entry per CDR3 protein. The sample contains about 82,000 distinct CDR3 sequences, 2.6% of which appear only once. The sequenced sample consisted of PBMCs. The receptors originated from a woman younger than 45 with multiple sclerosis.

In this sample, this clonotype turned up many times. The CDR3 DNA sequence: TGCAGCGTCACCCGGGATACGCAGTATTTT. This gives the protein CSVTRDTQYF. V usage is TRBV29-1 and J usage is TRBJ2-3; D is unclear. This CDR3 is built from 10 residues. From germline, CDR1 is SQVTM and CDR2 ANQGSEA. Trimming removed 6 bases from V and 6 bases from J, with 7 bases in between.

This clonotype has a count of ten or more. V is TRBV12-3 or TRBV12-4 and J is TRBJ1-2; weak D call: TRBD1 (5 bases). Trimming removed 8 bases from V and 7 bases from J, with 11 bases in between. This CDR3 contains 11 residues. CDR3: CASGNGAGYTF. CDR3 coding DNA: TGTGCCAGCGGAAATGGGGCTGGCTACACCTTC.

This clonotype was recorded many times. The chain is built from TRBV20-1 and TRBJ2-1; the D is unclear. V lost 5 bases, J lost 7 bases, and 15 bases lay in between. This CDR3 is built from 13 residues. Germline assignment: CDR1 DFQATT and CDR2 SNEGSKA (reference sequence). CDR3 bases: TGCAGTGCTCACTACCCCCTATTTAATGAGCAGTTCTTC. Translated: CSAHYPLFNEQFF.

In this sample, this clonotype turned up a few times. The chain carries TRBV29-1 and TRBJ2-3; 11 bases align to TRBD2. V shed 6 bases, J shed 5 bases, and the junction held 10 bases outside the gene matches. This CDR3 is 15 amino acids long. Germline CDR1 is SQVTM and CDR2 is ANQGSEA. The CDR3 sequence: CSVARTSGRGDTQYF. CDR3 DNA: TGCAGCGTGGCTCGAACTAGCGGGAGAGGAGATACGCAGTATTTT.

This clonotype has a count of ten or more. The chain is built from TRBV29-1 and TRBJ2-5; 9 bases match TRBD1. The V segment lost 4 bases and the J segment 0 bases; nucleotides outside the gene matches: 3. This CDR3 is 14 amino acids long. Germline V gives CDR1 SQVTM, CDR2 ANQGSEA. In DNA form, the CDR3 reads TGCAGCGTTGGACAGGGGGGAGACCAAGAGACCCAGTACTTC. Its protein is CSVGQGGDQETQYF.

Remarks on this clonotype: The junction shows a germline mismatch at one end, possibly a read error. The chain joins TRBV5-1 to TRBJ1-1; tentatively, D is TRBD1 (5 bases). This CDR3 region has 14 residues. Per the germline V gene, CDR1 is SGHRS and CDR2 is YFSETQ. For the CDR3, the DNA is TGCGCCAGCAGCTCAACAGGTTCGAACACTGAAGCTCTCTTT. Amino acids: CASSSTGSNTEALF.

In this sample, this clonotype turned up many times. The rearrangement uses TRBV20-1 and TRBJ1-1; unclear D gene. Deletions cut 3 bases from V and 1 base from J, with 21 bases between. This CDR3 has 17 amino acids. Germline V gene data show CDR1 as DFQATT and CDR2 as SNEGSKA (reference sequence). CDR3 DNA: TGCAGTGCTAGCCTAATCGGTGGAGCAAGGGCGAACACTGAAGCTTTCTTT. Amino acid sequence: CSASLIGGARANTEAFF.

This clonotype was seen more than once but under ten times. J is TRBJ2-1 and V is TRBV4-1, with D possibly being TRBD1 (6 bases). Trimming stripped 3 bases from V and 2 bases from J, with 17 bases between. The CDR3 has 17 amino acids. Germline V gene data show CDR1 as MGHRA and CDR2 as YSYEKL. The CDR3 DNA reads as TGCGCCAGCAGCCATGGTGGGTGGGCAGGGGCCTACAATGAGCAGTTCTTC. This sequence encodes CASSHGGWAGAYNEQFF.

This clonotype was observed at least ten times. The chain has TRBV20-1 and TRBJ2-1, with D perhaps matching TRBD1 or TRBD2 (5 bases each). V lost 1 base to trimming and J lost 0 bases, with 16 bases between them. This CDR3 has 17 residues. Germline loops: CDR1 DFQATT, CDR2 SNEGSKA (reference sequence). The CDR3 is CSARGPGPESSYNEQFF. In nucleotides, the CDR3 is TGCAGTGCTAGAGGACCGGGACCAGAATCCTCCTACAATGAGCAGTTCTTC.

This clonotype was counted many times. CDR3: CSVEEGQPYGYTF. The CDR3 DNA reads TGCAGCGTTGAAGAGGGACAGCCCTATGGCTACACCTTC. This chain connects TRBV29-1 to TRBJ1-2; 7 positions agree with TRBD1. V lost 0 bases to trimming and J lost 4 bases; unmatched junction nucleotides: 2. Germline V gene lookup returns CDR1 SQVTM and CDR2 ANQGSEA. The length of the CDR3 is 13 residues.

This clonotype occurred many times. This chain connects TRBV9 to TRBJ2-1; a possible D gene is TRBD2 (6 bases). This CDR3 has 15 residues. V dropped 5 bases and J dropped 6 bases, with 18 bases sitting between them. From germline, CDR1 is SGDLS and CDR2 YYNGEE. In DNA, the CDR3 is TGTGCCAGCAGAGGAGGGACTCATAAGTTCAATGAGCAGTTCTTC. Amino acids: CASRGGTHKFNEQFF.

This clonotype showed up just a few times. The chain links TRBV12-3 or TRBV12-4 to TRBJ2-7, with D hard to call. The length of the CDR3 is 13 residues. The ends were cut back, 6 bases at V and 9 bases at J, with 18 bases in the middle. DNA for the CDR3: TGTGCCAGCAGCCCCGACCTCGTCGGAGCGCAGTACTTC. It translates to CASSPDLVGAQYF.

This clonotype was picked up a small number of times. A single base separates this from a much larger clone, so it may be a read error. The V call is TRBV11-2, the J call TRBJ2-7, with D uncertain. Germline V gene sequence: CDR1 SGHAT, CDR2 FQNNGV. This CDR3 has 12 residues. The CDR3 bases are TGTGACAGCAGCTTGGGAAACTACGAGCAGTACTTC. It is translated as CDSSLGNYEQYF.

Many counts were recorded for this clonotype. This chain uses TRBV20-1 with TRBJ1-2; perhaps TRBD1 as D (6 bases). Deletions cut 6 bases from V and 4 bases from J, with 21 bases between. There are 15 residues in the CDR3. In germline, CDR1 is DFQATT, CDR2 SNEGSKA (reference sequence). The CDR3 reads CSAGLEGGGLYGYTF. CDR3 coding DNA: TGCAGTGCCGGACTAGAGGGTGGGGGGCTCTATGGCTACACCTTC.

The chain has TRBV14 and TRBJ1-2; no reliable D call. Trimming cost V 1 base and J 4 bases, with 7 bases left between them. Germline lookup yields CDR1 SGHDN and CDR2 FVKESK. CDR3 size: 13 residues. The CDR3 DNA sequence: TGTGCCAGCAGCCAAGTGACGACCTATGGCTACACCTTC. This sequence encodes CASSQVTTYGYTF.

In its sample, this clonotype was seen many times. The chain combines TRBV20-1 with TRBJ2-7, with D possibly matching TRBD1 (6 bases). CDR1 and CDR2 (germline): DFQATT, SNEGSKA (reference sequence). Between the trimmed V and J ends, which lost 5 bases and 2 bases, there was a span of 10 bases. The CDR3 is 12 amino acids. CDR3 sequence reads: CSAGRDTYEQYF. The CDR3 DNA sequence: TGCAGTGCTGGACGGGACACCTACGAGCAGTACTTC.

In its sample, this clonotype was seen many times. The chain uses TRBV6-1 and TRBJ2-7; TRBD1 aligns across 12 bases. V lost 3 bases and J lost 2; bases outside the gene matches: 2. Germline CDR1 MNHNS, CDR2 SASEGT. The CDR3 is 15 amino acids. The CDR3 loop reads CASSDGTGGPYEQYF. As DNA, the CDR3 is TGTGCCAGCAGTGATGGGACAGGGGGCCCCTACGAGCAGTACTTC.

In its sample, this clonotype was seen many times. V gene TRBV20-1 combines with J gene TRBJ1-4; D possibly corresponds to TRBD1 (6 bases). Germline-derived CDR1 and CDR2 are DFQATT and SNEGSKA (reference sequence). This CDR3 has 12 amino acids. The V gene lost 6 bases and the J gene lost 10 bases, with 15 bases spanning the gap. The CDR3 is CSAPRGGLKLFF. The CDR3 DNA reads TGCAGTGCGCCCCGGGGGGGGCTAAAACTGTTTTTT.

There are many counts of this clonotype. This sequence joins TRBV3-1 and TRBJ1-2; no clear D. CDR1 and CDR2 (germline): LGHDT, YNNKEL (reference sequence). V lost 2 bases and J 8 bases, leaving 15 bases between the germline ends. This CDR3 contains 14 residues. CDR3 sequence reads: CASSQRVSTPGYTF. The DNA for the CDR3 is TGTGCCAGCAGCCAAAGGGTGTCAACCCCCGGCTACACCTTC. Based on the CDR3 plus reference TRBV3-1 and TRBJ1-2, the full variable domain is DTAVSQTPKYLVTQMGNDKSIKCEQNLGHDTMYWYKQDSKKFLKIMFSYNNKELIINETVPNRFSPKSPDKAHLNLHINSLELGDSAVYFCASSQRVSTPGYTFGSGTRLTVV.

This clonotype came up many times. J is TRBJ2-1 and V is TRBV4-3, with D perhaps TRBD1 or TRBD2 (5 bases each). This CDR3 region has 18 residues. Germline CDR1 reads LGHNA; CDR2 reads YSLEER. The V end lost 0 bases, the J end lost 0 bases, and 15 bases lay between the germline ends. CDR3 residues: CASSQDSGATSSYNEQFF. The CDR3 DNA is TGCGCCAGCAGCCAAGATTCCGGGGCAACGAGCTCCTACAATGAGCAGTTCTTC.

This clonotype was counted at least ten times. The J gene is TRBJ1-1, the V gene TRBV12-3 or TRBV12-4; D is unclear. The CDR3 length is 14 residues. V was pared by 2 bases and J by 1 base, with 8 bases between. The CDR3 loop is CASSLRRGNTEAFF. CDR3 in DNA: TGTGCCAGCAGTTTAAGGAGAGGGAACACTGAAGCTTTCTTT.

This clonotype was seen at least ten times. This chain links TRBV20-1 with TRBJ1-5; tentative D call: TRBD1 (5 bases). Trimming left V 3 bases short and J 7 bases short, with 13 bases between. Germline assignment: CDR1 DFQATT and CDR2 SNEGSKA (reference sequence). The CDR3 spans 13 residues. The CDR3 DNA is TGCAGTGCTAGGGGGGGTCACGGACAGCCCCAGCATTTT. Translating gives CSARGGHGQPQHF.

This clonotype was counted between two and nine times. This rearrangement joins TRBV10-3 to TRBJ2-7; 14 bases are shared with TRBD2. Germline V gene lookup returns CDR1 ENHRY and CDR2 SYGVKD. V dropped 5 bases and J dropped 2; count of bases not matched to a gene: 8. The length of the CDR3 is 17 residues. Here the CDR3 reads CAISLTSGRARTYEQYF. The CDR3 nucleotides read TGTGCCATCAGTCTGACTAGCGGGAGGGCCCGAACCTACGAGCAGTACTTC.

This clonotype was detected ten times or more. V is TRBV4-3 and J is TRBJ2-2, with D perhaps TRBD1 or TRBD2 (5 bases each). The V gene lost 0 bases and the J gene lost 4 bases, with 9 bases spanning the gap. Germline V gives CDR1 LGHNA, CDR2 YSLEER. The CDR3 is 15 amino acids. The CDR3 DNA follows: TGCGCCAGCAGCCAAGATTCGAGGGGCACCGGGGAGCTGTTTTTT. Protein sequence: CASSQDSRGTGELFF.

This clonotype was detected ten times or more. J is TRBJ1-4 and V is TRBV20-1; tentatively, D is TRBD1 (5 bases). V lost 0 bases and J 0 bases, leaving 20 bases between the germline ends. Germline loops: CDR1 DFQATT, CDR2 SNEGSKA (reference sequence). This CDR3 region has 19 residues. Here the CDR3 DNA reads TGCAGTGCTAGAGATCCCGGGATCCCTCAGGGTTCAACTAATGAAAAACTGTTTTTT. It is translated as CSARDPGIPQGSTNEKLFF.